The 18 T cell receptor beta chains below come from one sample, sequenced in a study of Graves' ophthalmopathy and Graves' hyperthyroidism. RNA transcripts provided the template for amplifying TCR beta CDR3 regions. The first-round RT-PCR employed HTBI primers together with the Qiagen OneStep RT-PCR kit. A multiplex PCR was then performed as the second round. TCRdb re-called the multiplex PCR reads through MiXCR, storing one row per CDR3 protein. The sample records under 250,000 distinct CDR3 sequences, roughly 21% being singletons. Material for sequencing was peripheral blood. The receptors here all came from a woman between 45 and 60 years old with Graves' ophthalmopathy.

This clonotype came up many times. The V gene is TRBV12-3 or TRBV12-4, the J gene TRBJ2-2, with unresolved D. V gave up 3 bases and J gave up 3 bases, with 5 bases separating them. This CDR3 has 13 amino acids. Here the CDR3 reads CASSFVYTGELFF. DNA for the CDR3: TGTGCCAGCAGTTTCGTTTACACCGGGGAGCTGTTTTTT.

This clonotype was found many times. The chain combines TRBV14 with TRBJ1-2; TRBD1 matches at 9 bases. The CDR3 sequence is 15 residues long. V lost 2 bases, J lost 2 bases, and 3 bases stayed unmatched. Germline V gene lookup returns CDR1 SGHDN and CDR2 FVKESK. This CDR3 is CASSQRGTGNYGYTF. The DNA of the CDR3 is TGTGCCAGCAGCCAAAGGGGGACAGGGAACTATGGCTACACCTTC. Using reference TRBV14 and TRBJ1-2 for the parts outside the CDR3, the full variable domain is EAGVTQFPSHSVIEKGQTVTLRCDPISGHDNLYWYRRVMGKEIKFLLHFVKESKQDESGMPNNRFLAERTGGTYSTLKVQPAELEDSGVYFCASSQRGTGNYGYTFGSGTRLTVV.

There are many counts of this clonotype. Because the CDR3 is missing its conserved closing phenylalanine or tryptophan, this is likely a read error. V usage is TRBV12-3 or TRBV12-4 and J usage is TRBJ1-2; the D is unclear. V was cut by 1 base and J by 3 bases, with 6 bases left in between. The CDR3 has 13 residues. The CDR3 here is CASSLGTYYGYTL. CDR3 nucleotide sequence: TGTGCCAGCAGTTTAGGGACCTACTATGGCTACACCCTC.

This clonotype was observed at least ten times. The CDR3 protein is CASSLIGYTF. DNA of the CDR3: TGTGCCAGCAGCTTGATCGGCTACACCTTC. J is TRBJ1-2 and V is TRBV5-8; no definite D call. Trimming shortened V by 1 base and J by 8 bases, and 3 bases separated the two germline ends. This CDR3 is 10 amino acids long. Per germline, CDR1 SGHTS and CDR2 YDEGEE.

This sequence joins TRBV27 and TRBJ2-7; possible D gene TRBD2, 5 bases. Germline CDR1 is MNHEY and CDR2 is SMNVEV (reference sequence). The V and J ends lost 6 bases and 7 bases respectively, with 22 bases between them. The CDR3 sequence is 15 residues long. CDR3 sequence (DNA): TGTGCCAGCAGCTGGAGGAAAACCCTGACCTGGGAGCAGTACTTC. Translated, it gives CASSWRKTLTWEQYF.

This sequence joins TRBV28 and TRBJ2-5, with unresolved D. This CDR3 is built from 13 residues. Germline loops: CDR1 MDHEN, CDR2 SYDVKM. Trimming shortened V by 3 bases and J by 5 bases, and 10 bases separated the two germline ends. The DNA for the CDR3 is TGTGCCAGCAGTTTTGGAACCATGGAGACCCAGTACTTC. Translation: CASSFGTMETQYF.

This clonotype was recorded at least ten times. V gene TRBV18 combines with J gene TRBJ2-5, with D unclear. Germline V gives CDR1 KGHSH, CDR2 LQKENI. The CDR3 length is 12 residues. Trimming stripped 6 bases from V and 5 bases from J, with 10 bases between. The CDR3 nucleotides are TGTGCCAGCTCCCCTACGAGGGAGACCCAGTACTTC. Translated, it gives CASSPTRETQYF. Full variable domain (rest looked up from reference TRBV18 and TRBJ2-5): NAGVMQNPRHLVRRRGQEARLRCSPMKGHSHVYWYRQLPEEGLKFMVYLQKENIIDESGMPKERFSAEFPKEGPSILRIQQVVRGDSAAYFCASSPTRETQYFGPGTRLLVL.

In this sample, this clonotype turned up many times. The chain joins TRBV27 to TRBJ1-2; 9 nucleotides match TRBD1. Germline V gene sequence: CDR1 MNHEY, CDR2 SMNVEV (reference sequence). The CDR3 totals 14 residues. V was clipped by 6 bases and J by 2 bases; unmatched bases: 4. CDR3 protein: CASRGTGINYGYTF. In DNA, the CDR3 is TGTGCCAGCAGGGGGACAGGGATAAACTATGGCTACACCTTC.

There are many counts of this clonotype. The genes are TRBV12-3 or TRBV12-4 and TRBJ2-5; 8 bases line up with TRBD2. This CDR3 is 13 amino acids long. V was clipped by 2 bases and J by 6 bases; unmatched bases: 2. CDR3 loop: CASSLSGSKTQYF. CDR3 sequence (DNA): TGTGCCAGCAGTTTAAGCGGGAGTAAGACCCAGTACTTC.

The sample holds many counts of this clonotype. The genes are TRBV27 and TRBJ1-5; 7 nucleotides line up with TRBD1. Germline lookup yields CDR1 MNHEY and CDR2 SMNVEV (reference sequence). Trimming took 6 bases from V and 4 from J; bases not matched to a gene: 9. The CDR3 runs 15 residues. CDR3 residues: CASSPPGQLNQPQHF. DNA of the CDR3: TGTGCCAGCAGCCCCCCGGGACAGCTTAATCAGCCCCAGCATTTT.

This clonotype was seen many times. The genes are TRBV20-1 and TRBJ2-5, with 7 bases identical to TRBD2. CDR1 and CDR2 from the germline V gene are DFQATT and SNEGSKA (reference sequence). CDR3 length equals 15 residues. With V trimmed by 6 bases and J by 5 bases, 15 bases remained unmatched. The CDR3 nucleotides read TGCAGTGCAGGCTTGTGGGAGGGCCAGAGGGAGACCCAGTACTTC. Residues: CSAGLWEGQRETQYF.

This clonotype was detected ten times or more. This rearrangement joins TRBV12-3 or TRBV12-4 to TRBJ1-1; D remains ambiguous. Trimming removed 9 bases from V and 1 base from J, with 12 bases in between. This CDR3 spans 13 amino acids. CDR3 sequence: CASLMGSNTEAFF. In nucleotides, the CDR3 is TGTGCCAGTTTAATGGGTTCGAACACTGAAGCTTTCTTT.

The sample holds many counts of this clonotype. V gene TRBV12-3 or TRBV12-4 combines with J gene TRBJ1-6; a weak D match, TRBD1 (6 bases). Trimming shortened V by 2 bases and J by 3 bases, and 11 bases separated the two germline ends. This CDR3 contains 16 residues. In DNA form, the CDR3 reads TGTGCCAGCAGTTTATCCGGCAGGGGCTATAATTCACCCCTCCACTTT. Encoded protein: CASSLSGRGYNSPLHF.

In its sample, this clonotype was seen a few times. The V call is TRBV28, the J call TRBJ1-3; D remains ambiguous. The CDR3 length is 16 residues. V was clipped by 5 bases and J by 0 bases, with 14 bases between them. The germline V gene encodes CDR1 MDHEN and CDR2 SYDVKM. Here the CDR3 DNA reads TGTGCCAGCAGTCCAAGCCCCTGGACCTCTGGAAACACCATATATTTT. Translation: CASSPSPWTSGNTIYF.

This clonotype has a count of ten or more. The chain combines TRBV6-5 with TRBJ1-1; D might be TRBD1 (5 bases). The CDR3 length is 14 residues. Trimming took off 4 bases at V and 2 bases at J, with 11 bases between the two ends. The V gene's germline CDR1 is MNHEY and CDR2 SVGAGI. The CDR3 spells CASSSRGSNTEAFF. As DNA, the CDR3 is TGTGCCAGCAGTTCACGGGGGAGCAACACTGAAGCTTTCTTT.

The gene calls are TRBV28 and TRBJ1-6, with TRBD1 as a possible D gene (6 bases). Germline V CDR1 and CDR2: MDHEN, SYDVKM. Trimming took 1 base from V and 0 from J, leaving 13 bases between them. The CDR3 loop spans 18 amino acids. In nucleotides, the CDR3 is TGTGCCAGCAGTTTATTCGCAGGGGAGGACTCCTATAATTCACCCCTCCACTTT. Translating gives CASSLFAGEDSYNSPLHF.

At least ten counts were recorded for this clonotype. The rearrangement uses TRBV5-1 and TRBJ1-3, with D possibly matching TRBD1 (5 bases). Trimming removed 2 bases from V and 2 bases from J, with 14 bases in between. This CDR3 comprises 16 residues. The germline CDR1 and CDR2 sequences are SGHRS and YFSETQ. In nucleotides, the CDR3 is TGCGCCAGCAGCTTATCGGGGACGGATGCTGGAAACACCATATATTTT. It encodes CASSLSGTDAGNTIYF.

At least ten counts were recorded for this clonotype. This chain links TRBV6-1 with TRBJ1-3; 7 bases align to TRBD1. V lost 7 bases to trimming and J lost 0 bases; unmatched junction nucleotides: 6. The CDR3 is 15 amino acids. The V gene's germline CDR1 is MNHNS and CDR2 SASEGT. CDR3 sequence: CASKYDRASGNTIYF. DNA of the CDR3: TGTGCCAGCAAGTATGACAGGGCCTCTGGAAACACCATATATTTT.